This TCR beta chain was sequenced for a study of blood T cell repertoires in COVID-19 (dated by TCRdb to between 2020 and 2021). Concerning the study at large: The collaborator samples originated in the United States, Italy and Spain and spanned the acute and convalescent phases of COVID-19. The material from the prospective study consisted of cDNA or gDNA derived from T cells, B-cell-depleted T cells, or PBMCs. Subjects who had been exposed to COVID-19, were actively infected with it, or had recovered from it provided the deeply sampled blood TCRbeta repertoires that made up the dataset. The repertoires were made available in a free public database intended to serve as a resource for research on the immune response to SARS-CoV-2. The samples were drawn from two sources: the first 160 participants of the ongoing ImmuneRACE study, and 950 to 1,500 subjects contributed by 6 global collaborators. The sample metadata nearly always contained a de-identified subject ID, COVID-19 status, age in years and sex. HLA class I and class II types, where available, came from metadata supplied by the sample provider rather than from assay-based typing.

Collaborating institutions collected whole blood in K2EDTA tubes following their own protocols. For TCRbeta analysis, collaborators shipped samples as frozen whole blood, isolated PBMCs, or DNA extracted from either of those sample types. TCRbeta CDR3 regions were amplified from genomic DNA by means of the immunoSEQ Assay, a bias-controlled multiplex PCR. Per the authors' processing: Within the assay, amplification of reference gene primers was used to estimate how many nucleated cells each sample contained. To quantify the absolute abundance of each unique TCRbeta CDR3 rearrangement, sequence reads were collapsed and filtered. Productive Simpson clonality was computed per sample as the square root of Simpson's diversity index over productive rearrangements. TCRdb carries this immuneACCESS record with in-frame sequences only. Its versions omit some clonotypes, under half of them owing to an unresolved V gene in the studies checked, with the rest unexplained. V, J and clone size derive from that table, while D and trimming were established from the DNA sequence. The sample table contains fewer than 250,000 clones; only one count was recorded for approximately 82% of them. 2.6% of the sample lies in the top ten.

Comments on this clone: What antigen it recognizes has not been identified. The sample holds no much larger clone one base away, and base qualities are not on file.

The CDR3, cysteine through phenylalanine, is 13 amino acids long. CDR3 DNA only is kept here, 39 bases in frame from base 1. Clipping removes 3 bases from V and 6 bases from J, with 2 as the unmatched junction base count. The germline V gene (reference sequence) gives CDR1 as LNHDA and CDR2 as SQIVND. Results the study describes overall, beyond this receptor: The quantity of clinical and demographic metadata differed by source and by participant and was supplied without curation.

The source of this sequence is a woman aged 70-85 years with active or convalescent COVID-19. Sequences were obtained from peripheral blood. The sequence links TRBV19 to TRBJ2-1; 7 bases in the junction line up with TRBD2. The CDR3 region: CASSMGGGNEQFF. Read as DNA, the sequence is TGTGCCAGTAGTATGGGGGGGGGCAATGAGCAGTTCTTC.